The present T cell receptor (beta chain) was sequenced within a study of human T cells and chemical hapten exposure. Germline assignment: CDR1 SGHDT and CDR2 YYEEEE. J gave up 4 bases and V 5 bases, and 8 bases lay outside the gene matches. This CDR3 has 14 residues. The time point was: patch test 3, about 24 weeks after DPC sensitization. Described treatment: therapeutic diphenylcyclopropenone sensitization with weekly scalp DPC. Unfractionated whole blood was the source of the extracted total RNA. TCRdb re-derived calls from the RACE reads in MiXCR, one entry per CDR3 protein. The sample yields approximately 32,000 distinct CDR3 sequences, 5% to 6% seen once. There are many counts of this clonotype. Its antigen is as yet unknown. Study findings and constraints: The number of TCRs over 1 in 1000 frequency stayed unchanged after DPC.

The receptor was isolated from a man aged 30 to 39 with alopecia areata. Some clones in this sample may be carry-over from other donors' samples. The specimen was whole blood, collected in connection with sensitization to the hapten diphenylcyclopropenone (DPC). The rearrangement uses TRBV5-6 and TRBJ1-2; 7 positions match TRBD1. The CDR3 is CASRGDSFTYGYTF. CDR3 nucleotide sequence: TGTGCCAGCAGGGGGGACAGTTTTACCTATGGCTACACCTTC.